This TCR beta chain was retrieved from a study of human T cells and chemical hapten exposure. Across the whole study: Patients, largely female, had alopecia areata, totalis or universalis. Study-level points and caveats: Significantly greater numbers of large CDR3 similarity clusters came from expanded TCRs than from controls.

About this clonotype: Its matching antigen is unknown.

This CDR3 contains 12 residues. Per germline, CDR1 SGHRS and CDR2 YFSETQ. Trimming took off 4 bases at V and 8 bases at J, with 9 bases between the two ends. TCRdb redid the calling of the RACE reads with MiXCR, one entry per CDR3 protein. The sample lists around 250,000 distinct CDR3 sequences, around 9.3% occurring once. Time point denoted: pre-sensitization, week 0. Indicated treatment: therapeutic diphenylcyclopropenone sensitization with weekly scalp DPC. Investigators collected blood before applying each patch test. Alopecia patients deemed DPC-suitable, aged 18 to 70, excluding pregnancy. This material consisted of whole blood, taken in connection with sensitization to the hapten diphenylcyclopropenone (DPC). The clonotype was recovered from a woman between 40 and 50 years old with alopecia areata. Some clones in this sample may be carry-over from other donors' samples. The chain is built from TRBV5-1 and TRBJ2-2; D is unresolved. The CDR3 loop is CASSPERGELFF. The CDR3 coding sequence is TGCGCCAGCAGCCCGGAGAGGGGGGAGCTGTTTTTT.